This TCR beta chain derives from a study of cytomegalovirus exposure and HLA in healthy donors. Regarding this clone: Antigen: not known.

The study's findings and limits: TRBV6-2, TRBV6-3 and some other V segments were unresolvable in 87-base-pair reads.

The CDR3 runs 15 residues. The V gene's germline CDR1 is MNHEY and CDR2 SVGAGI. The ends lost 7 bases at V and 2 bases at J; junction bases unmatched: 10. The primer mix had 60 Vbeta and 13 Jbeta primers. Sequencing was performed with immunoSEQ multiplex PCR; in TCRdb, only in-frame clones are kept and a portion is missing. This table has around 140,000 clones, more than 75% appearing once. The clonotype originates from a woman between 45 and 65 years old in good health and CMV-seropositive. V is TRBV6-5 and J is TRBJ2-5, with 7 bases that match TRBD2. Sequenced sample: PBMCs. The DNA of the CDR3 is TGTGCCAGCATAGGAAGCCAGGGACTACAAGAGACCCAGTACTTC. It codes for CASIGSQGLQETQYF.